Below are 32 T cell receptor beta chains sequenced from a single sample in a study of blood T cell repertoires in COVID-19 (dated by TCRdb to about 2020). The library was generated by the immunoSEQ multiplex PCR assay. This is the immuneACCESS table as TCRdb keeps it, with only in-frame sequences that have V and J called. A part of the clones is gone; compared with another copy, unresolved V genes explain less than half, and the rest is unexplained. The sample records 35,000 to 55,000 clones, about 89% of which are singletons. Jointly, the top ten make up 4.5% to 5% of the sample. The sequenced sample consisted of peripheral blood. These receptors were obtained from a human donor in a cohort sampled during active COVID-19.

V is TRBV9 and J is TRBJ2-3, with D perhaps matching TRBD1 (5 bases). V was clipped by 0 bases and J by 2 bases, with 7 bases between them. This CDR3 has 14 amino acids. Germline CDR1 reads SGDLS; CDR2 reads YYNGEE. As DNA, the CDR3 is TGTGCCAGCAGCGTAGGGGGCCTCACAGATACGCAGTATTTT. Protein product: CASSVGGLTDTQYF. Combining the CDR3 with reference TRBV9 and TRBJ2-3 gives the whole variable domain DSGVTQTPKHLITATGQRVTLRCSPRSGDLSVYWYQQSLDQGLQFLIQYYNGEERAKGNILERFSAQQFPDLHSELNLSSLELGDSALYFCASSVGGLTDTQYFGPGTRLTVL.

As DNA, the CDR3 is TGCGCCAGCAGCCAAGATAGGGGCCGAGCTGGCTACACCTTC. Its translation: CASSQDRGRAGYTF. This rearrangement joins TRBV4-1 to TRBJ1-2, with TRBD1 as a possible D gene (5 bases). Trimming removed 0 bases from V and 7 bases from J, with 12 bases in between. CDR1 is MGHRA and CDR2 is YSYEKL in the germline V gene. The CDR3 sequence is 14 residues long.

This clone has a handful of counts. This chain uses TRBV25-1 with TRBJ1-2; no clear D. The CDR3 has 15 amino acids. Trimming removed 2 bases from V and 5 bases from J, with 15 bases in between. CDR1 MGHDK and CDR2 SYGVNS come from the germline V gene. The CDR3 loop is CASSETGLMAYGYTF. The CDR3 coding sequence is TGTGCCAGCAGTGAAACGGGTTTGATGGCATATGGCTACACCTTC.

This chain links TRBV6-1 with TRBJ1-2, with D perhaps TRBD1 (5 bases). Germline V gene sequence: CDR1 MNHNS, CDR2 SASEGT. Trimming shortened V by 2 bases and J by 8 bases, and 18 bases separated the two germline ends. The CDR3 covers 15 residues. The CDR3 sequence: CASSEQSKGRYGYTF. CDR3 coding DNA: TGTGCCAGCAGTGAACAGTCCAAGGGGCGTTACGGCTACACCTTC.

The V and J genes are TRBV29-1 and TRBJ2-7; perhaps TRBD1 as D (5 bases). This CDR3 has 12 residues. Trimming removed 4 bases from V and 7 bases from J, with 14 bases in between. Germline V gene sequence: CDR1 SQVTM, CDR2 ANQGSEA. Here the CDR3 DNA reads TGCAGCGTTGCGAGAGCAGGGCAGGAGCAGTACTTC. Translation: CSVARAGQEQYF.

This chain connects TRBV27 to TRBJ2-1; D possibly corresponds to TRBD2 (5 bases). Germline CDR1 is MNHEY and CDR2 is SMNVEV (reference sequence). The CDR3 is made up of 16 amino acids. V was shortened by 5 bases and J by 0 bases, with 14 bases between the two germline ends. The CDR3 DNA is TGTGCCAGCAGTATCCAGCGGTCCAGCTCCTACAATGAGCAGTTCTTC. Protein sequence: CASSIQRSSSYNEQFF.

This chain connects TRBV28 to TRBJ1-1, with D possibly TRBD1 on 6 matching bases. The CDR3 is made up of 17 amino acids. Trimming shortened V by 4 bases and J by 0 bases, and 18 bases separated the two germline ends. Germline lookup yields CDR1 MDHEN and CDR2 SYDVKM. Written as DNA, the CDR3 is TGTGCCAGCAGTTCCTCCTATACAGGGAACATGAACACTGAAGCTTTCTTT. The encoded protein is CASSSSYTGNMNTEAFF.

The DNA of the CDR3 is TGTGCCAGCAGTTTATTGCAGGGGGGCACTGAAGCTTTCTTT. Translating it yields CASSLLQGGTEAFF. The chain combines TRBV28 with TRBJ1-1, with TRBD1 matching over 7 bases. There are 14 residues in the CDR3. V lost 1 base, J lost 4 bases, and 3 bases stayed unmatched. The germline V gene encodes CDR1 MDHEN and CDR2 SYDVKM. Filled out from reference TRBV28 and TRBJ1-1, the complete variable domain reads DVKVTQSSRYLVKRTGEKVFLECVQDMDHENMFWYRQDPGLGLRLIYFSYDVKMKEKGDIPEGYSVSREKKERFSLILESASTNQTSMYLCASSLLQGGTEAFFGQGTRLTVV.

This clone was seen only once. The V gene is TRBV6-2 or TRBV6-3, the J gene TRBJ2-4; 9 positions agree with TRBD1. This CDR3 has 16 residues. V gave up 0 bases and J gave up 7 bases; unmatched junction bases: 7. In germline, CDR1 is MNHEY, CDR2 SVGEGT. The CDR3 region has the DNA TGTGCCAGCAGTTACTCGCGGTCACAGGGGGCGAACATTCAGTACTTC. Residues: CASSYSRSQGANIQYF.

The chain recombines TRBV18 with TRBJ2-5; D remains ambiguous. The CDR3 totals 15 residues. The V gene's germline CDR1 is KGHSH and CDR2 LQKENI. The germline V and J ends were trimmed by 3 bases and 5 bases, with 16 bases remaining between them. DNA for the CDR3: TGTGCCAGCTCACCTATCTATGTATCCTCGGAGACCCAGTACTTC. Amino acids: CASSPIYVSSETQYF. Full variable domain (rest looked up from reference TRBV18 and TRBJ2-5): NAGVMQNPRHLVRRRGQEARLRCSPMKGHSHVYWYRQLPEEGLKFMVYLQKENIIDESGMPKERFSAEFPKEGPSILRIQQVVRGDSAAYFCASSPIYVSSETQYFGPGTRLLVL.

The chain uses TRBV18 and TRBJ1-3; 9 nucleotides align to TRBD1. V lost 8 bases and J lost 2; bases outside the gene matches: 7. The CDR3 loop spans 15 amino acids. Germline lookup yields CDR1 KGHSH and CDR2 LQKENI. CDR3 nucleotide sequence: TGTGCCAGCAGACAGGGGGGAACTCCTGGAAACACCATATATTTT. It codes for CASRQGGTPGNTIYF.

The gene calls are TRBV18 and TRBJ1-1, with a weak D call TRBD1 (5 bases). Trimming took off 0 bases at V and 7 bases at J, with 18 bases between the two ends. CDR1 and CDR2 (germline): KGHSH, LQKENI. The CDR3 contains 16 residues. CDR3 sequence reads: CASSPPFAGLRLEAFF. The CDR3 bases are TGTGCCAGCTCACCACCGTTCGCGGGGCTCCGCCTTGAAGCTTTCTTT. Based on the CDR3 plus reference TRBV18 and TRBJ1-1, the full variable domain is NAGVMQNPRHLVRRRGQEARLRCSPMKGHSHVYWYRQLPEEGLKFMVYLQKENIIDESGMPKERFSAEFPKEGPSILRIQQVVRGDSAAYFCASSPPFAGLRLEAFFGQGTRLTVV.

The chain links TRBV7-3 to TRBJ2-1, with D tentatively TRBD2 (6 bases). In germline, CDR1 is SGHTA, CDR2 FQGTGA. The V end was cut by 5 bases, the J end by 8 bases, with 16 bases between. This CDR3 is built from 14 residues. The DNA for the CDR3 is TGTGCCAGCAGCATGGGACTTATTGGGGATGAGCAGTTCTTC. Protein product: CASSMGLIGDEQFF.

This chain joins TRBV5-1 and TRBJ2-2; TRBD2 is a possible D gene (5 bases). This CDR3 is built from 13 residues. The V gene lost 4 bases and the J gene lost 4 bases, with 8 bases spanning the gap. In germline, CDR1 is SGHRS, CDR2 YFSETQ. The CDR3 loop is CASSGGLTGELFF. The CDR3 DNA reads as TGCGCCAGCAGCGGCGGACTCACCGGGGAGCTGTTTTTT.

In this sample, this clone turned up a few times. CDR3 sequence: CASRDKGYSNQPQHF. CDR3 nucleotides: TGTGCCAGTAGGGACAAGGGGTATAGCAATCAGCCCCAGCATTTT. The chain uses TRBV19 and TRBJ1-5, with TRBD1 as a possible D gene (5 bases). Trimming stripped 6 bases from V and 0 bases from J, with 12 bases between. This CDR3 contains 15 residues. Germline V gene sequence: CDR1 LNHDA, CDR2 SQIVND (reference sequence).

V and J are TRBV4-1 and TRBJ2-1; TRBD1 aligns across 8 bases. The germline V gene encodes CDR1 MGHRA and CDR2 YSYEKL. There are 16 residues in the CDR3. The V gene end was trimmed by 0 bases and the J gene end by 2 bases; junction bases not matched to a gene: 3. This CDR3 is CASSQEWTGTYNEQFF. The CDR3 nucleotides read TGCGCCAGCAGCCAAGAGTGGACAGGGACCTACAATGAGCAGTTCTTC.

The CDR3: CASTKGQAATNEKLFF. In DNA form, the CDR3 reads TGCGCCAGCACCAAAGGACAGGCTGCAACTAATGAAAAACTGTTTTTT. V and J are TRBV5-1 and TRBJ1-4; TRBD1 aligns across 7 bases. The CDR3 runs 16 residues. Germline trimming cut 6 bases from V and 0 bases from J; bases unmatched to any gene: 8. CDR1 is SGHRS and CDR2 is YFSETQ in the germline V gene.

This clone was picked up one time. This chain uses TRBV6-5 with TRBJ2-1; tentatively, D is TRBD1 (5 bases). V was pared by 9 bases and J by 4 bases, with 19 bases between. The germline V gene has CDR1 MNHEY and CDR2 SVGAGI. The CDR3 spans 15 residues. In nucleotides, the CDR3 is TGTGCCAGGTCGCAAAAGGGGTCATCTTACAATGAGCAGTTCTTC. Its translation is CARSQKGSSYNEQFF.

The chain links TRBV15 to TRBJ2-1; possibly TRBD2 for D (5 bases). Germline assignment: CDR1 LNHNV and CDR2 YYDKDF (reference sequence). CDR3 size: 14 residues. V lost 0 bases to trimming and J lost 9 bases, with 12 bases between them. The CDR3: CATSRDRASREQFF. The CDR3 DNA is TGTGCCACCAGCAGAGATCGGGCTAGCCGTGAGCAGTTCTTC.

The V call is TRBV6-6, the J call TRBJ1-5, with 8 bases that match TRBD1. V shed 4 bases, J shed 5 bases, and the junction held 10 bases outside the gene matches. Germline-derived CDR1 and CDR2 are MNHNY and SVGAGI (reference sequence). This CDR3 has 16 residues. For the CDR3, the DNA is TGTGCCAGCAGTTTCAGCGACCAGGGGGCTTATCAGCCCCAGCATTTT. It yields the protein CASSFSDQGAYQPQHF.

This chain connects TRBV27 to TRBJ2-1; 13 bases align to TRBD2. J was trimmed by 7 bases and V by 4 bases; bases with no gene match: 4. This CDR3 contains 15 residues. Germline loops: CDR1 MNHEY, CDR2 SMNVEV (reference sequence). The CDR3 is CASSSLAGGGNEQFF. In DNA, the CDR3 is TGTGCCAGCAGTTCACTAGCGGGAGGGGGGAATGAGCAGTTCTTC.

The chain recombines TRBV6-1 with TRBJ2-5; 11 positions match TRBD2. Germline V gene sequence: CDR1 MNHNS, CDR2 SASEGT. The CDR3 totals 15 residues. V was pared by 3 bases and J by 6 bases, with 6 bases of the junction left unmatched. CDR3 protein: CASSDPSGRIKTQYF. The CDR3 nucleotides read TGTGCCAGCAGTGACCCTAGCGGGAGGATAAAGACCCAGTACTTC.

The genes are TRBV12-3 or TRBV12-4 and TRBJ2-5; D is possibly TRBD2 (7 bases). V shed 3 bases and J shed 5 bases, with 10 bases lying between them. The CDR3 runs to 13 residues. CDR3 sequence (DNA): TGTGCCAGCAGTTTCGGGGGGCGCGAGACCCAGTACTTC. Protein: CASSFGGRETQYF.

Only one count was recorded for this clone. CDR3 nucleotide sequence: TGTGCCAGCAGCCGAGACCGGTCCTCCTACAATGAGCAGTTCTTC. Protein product: CASSRDRSSYNEQFF. The J gene is TRBJ2-1, the V gene TRBV7-8; D is undetermined. This CDR3 is built from 15 residues. The V gene's germline CDR1 is SGHVS and CDR2 FQNEAQ. The V end was cut by 5 bases, the J end by 0 bases, with 11 bases between.

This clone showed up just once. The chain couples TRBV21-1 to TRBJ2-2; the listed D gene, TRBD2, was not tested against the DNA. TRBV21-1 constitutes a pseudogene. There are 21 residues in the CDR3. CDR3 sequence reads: CASSQMAGLAGGTEITGELFF. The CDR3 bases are TGTGCCAGCAGCCAGATGGCGGGACTAGCGGGAGGAACAGAGATCACCGGGGAGCTGTTTTTT.

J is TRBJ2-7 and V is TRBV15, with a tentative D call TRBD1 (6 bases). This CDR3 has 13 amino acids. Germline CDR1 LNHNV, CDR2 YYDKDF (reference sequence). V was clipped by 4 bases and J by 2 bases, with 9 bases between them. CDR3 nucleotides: TGTGCCACCAGCAAGGGGGATACCTACGAGCAGTACTTC. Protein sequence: CATSKGDTYEQYF. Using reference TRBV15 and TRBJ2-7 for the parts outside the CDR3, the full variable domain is DAMVIQNPRYQVTQFGKPVTLSCSQTLNHNVMYWYQQKSSQAPKLLFHYYDKDFNNEADTPDNFQSRRPNTSFCFLDIRSPGLGDTAMYLCATSKGDTYEQYFGPGTRLTVT.

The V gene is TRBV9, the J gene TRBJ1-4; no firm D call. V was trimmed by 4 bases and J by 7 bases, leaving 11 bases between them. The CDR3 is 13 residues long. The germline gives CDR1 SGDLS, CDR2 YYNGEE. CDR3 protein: CASSPGSREKLFF. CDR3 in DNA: TGTGCCAGCAGCCCAGGTTCTCGTGAAAAACTGTTTTTT.

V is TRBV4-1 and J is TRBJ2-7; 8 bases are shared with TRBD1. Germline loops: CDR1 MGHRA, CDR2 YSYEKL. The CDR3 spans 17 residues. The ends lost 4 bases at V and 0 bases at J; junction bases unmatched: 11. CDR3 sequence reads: CASSPKTGALSSYEQYF. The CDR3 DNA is TGCGCCAGCAGCCCCAAGACAGGGGCGCTTTCCTCCTACGAGCAGTACTTC.

DNA for the CDR3: TGCAGCGTTGAGTCCCAGGGAACCTACGAGCAGTACTTC. Translating gives CSVESQGTYEQYF. This chain uses TRBV29-1 with TRBJ2-7; TRBD1 is a possible D gene (5 bases). Germline values: CDR1 SQVTM, CDR2 ANQGSEA. Trimming took off 3 bases at V and 2 bases at J, with 11 bases between the two ends. The CDR3 totals 13 residues.

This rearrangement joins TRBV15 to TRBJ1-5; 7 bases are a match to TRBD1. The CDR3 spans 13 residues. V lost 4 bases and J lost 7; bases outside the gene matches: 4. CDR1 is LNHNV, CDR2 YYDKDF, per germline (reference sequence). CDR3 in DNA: TGTGCCACCAGCAACAGGGGTGACCAGCCCCAGCATTTT. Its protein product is CATSNRGDQPQHF.

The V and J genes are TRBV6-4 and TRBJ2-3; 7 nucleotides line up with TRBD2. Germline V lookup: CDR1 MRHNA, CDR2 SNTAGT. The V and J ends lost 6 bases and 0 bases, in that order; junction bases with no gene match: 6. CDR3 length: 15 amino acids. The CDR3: CASSPLADSTDTQYF. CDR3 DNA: TGTGCCAGCAGCCCGCTAGCGGATAGCACAGATACGCAGTATTTT.

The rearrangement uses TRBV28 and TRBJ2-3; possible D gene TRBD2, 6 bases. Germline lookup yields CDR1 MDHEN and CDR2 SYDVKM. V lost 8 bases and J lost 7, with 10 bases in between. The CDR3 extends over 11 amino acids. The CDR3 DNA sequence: TGTGCCAGCCGCCGGGGGAATACGCAGTATTTT. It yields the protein CASRRGNTQYF.